The 10 T cell receptor beta chains presented below share a single source sample, sequenced in a study of T cells in Graves' hyperthyroidism and ophthalmopathy. Amplification yielded TCR beta CDR3 regions, with RNA transcripts as the source. The primer set for the first-round RT-PCR of the TCR CDR3 was HTBI. From the multiplex PCR reads, TCRdb called clonotypes with MiXCR, one entry per CDR3 protein. The profile shows under 700,000 distinct CDR3 sequences, around 45% of them singletons. The sample was peripheral blood or thyroid tissue (not recorded which). The receptors come from a woman younger than 35 with Graves' hyperthyroidism.

This chain joins TRBV29-1 and TRBJ2-7; D might be TRBD2 (6 bases). V was pared by 8 bases and J by 5 bases, with 16 bases between. Per the germline V gene, CDR1 is SQVTM and CDR2 is ANQGSEA. This CDR3 comprises 12 residues. Written as DNA, the CDR3 is TGCAGCTTAGGGACCGGCGGGGACGAGCAGTACTTC. It translates to CSLGTGGDEQYF.

J is TRBJ1-2 and V is TRBV20-1; 8 nucleotides agree with TRBD1. Germline V gives CDR1 DFQATT, CDR2 SNEGSKA (reference sequence). The CDR3 consists of 15 residues. V lost 4 bases to trimming and J lost 4 bases; unmatched junction nucleotides: 11. This CDR3 is CSATTLQGAGYGYTF. The CDR3 DNA reads TGCAGTGCTACTACCCTCCAGGGGGCTGGCTATGGCTACACCTTC.

The V gene is TRBV7-2, the J gene TRBJ1-1; D call uncertain. Germline CDR1 SGHTA, CDR2 FQGNSA. CDR3 length: 13 residues. Trimming shortened V by 0 bases and J by 1 base, and 3 bases separated the two germline ends. The CDR3 nucleotides are TGTGCCAGCAGCTTAGCTAAGAACACTGAAGCTTTCTTT. Residues: CASSLAKNTEAFF.

As regards this clonotype: A read error may explain this, as a much larger clone is one base away. The chain recombines TRBV25-1 with TRBJ1-2; D is uncertain. This CDR3 region has 14 residues. V was clipped by 5 bases and J by 8 bases, with 18 bases between them. Germline V gene lookup returns CDR1 MGHDK and CDR2 SYGVNS. This CDR3 is CASSYSTEYGGYTF. CDR3 bases: TGTGCCAGCAGTTACTCGACCGAGTATGGCGGCTACACCTTC.

This clonotype was counted ten times or more. The CDR3 region has the DNA TGTGCCAGCAGGCGGGACGGTAACTATGGCTACACCTTC. It yields the protein CASRRDGNYGYTF. J is TRBJ1-2 and V is TRBV28, with TRBD1 as a possible D gene (5 bases). This CDR3 has 13 amino acids. The germline V gene has CDR1 MDHEN and CDR2 SYDVKM. V lost 6 bases, J lost 1 base, and 9 bases lay in between.

J is TRBJ1-1 and V is TRBV9; D is possibly TRBD1 (6 bases). There are 18 residues in the CDR3. The V end was cut by 3 bases, the J end by 10 bases, with 31 bases between. Germline CDR1 and CDR2: SGDLS and YYNGEE. As DNA, the CDR3 is TGTGCCAGCAGCGAGAGAGGGGGTCGGCCAGGGACCGCTGGGATAGCTTTCTTT. Encoded protein: CASSERGGRPGTAGIAFF.

This clonotype has more than one count but fewer than ten. The chain recombines TRBV7-9 with TRBJ2-5; 12 positions agree with TRBD2. The CDR3 spans 16 residues. Germline V gene sequence: CDR1 SEHNR, CDR2 FQNEAQ (reference sequence). The junction had 6 bases not matched to a gene; V was cut back by 4 bases and J by 3 bases. The CDR3: CASSSPSGRAKETQYF. DNA of the CDR3: TGTGCCAGCAGCTCCCCTAGCGGGAGGGCAAAAGAGACCCAGTACTTC.

This clonotype occurred a few times. The J gene is TRBJ2-6, the V gene TRBV7-9, with D perhaps being TRBD1 or TRBD2 (5 bases each). The germline gives CDR1 SEHNR, CDR2 FQNEAQ (reference sequence). V was pared by 5 bases and J by 1 base, with 12 bases between. This CDR3 is 16 amino acids long. For the CDR3, the DNA is TGTGCCAGCAGCCGACAGAGGGTATCTGGGGCCAACGTCCTGACTTTC. This codes for CASSRQRVSGANVLTF.

The chain joins TRBV7-2 to TRBJ1-1; 9 nucleotides match TRBD1. The V and J ends lost 2 bases and 5 bases, in that order; junction bases with no gene match: 21. The CDR3 has 20 amino acids. The germline CDR1 and CDR2 sequences are SGHTA and FQGNSA. CDR3 coding DNA: TGTGCCAGCAGCTTACCCCGGGACAGGGTTATTCGCCGGAGTGAGACTGAAGCTTTCTTT. Translated: CASSLPRDRVIRRSETEAFF.

Details on this clonotype: A much larger clone lies one base from this, so it may be a read error. The rearrangement links TRBV2 to TRBJ1-1; 7 bases align to TRBD1. The V segment lost 4 bases and the J segment 4 bases; nucleotides outside the gene matches: 9. The CDR3 extends over 15 amino acids. Germline loops: CDR1 SNHLY, CDR2 FYNNEI. The CDR3 protein is CASSASLTGITEAFF. CDR3 DNA: TGTGCCAGCAGTGCCTCCTTGACAGGGATCACTGAAGCTTTCTTT.